This TCR beta chain was identified during a study of molecular identifiers for immune sequencing clone quantification. One entry per CDR3 protein results from TCRdb running MiXCR on the PCR reads. The table records more than 300,000 distinct CDR3 sequences, over 20% of them present only once. This clonotype has ten or more counts. From germline, CDR1 is SGHTA and CDR2 FQGNSA. The CDR3 is 18 amino acids. V dropped 0 bases and J dropped 1; count of bases not matched to a gene: 8. The chain recombines TRBV7-2 with TRBJ2-5; TRBD1 aligns across 10 bases. The source material was naive CD8+ T cells from blood, with Jurkat cell RNA spiked in. The sample's subset: FACS-sorted CD8+CD4-CCR7+CD45RA+ naive T cells. This clonotype was sampled from a human donor in good health. Some libraries in this study had Jurkat cell RNA spiked in. CDR3 nucleotides: TGTGCCAGCAGCTTAGCGAGGGGACAGGGGCCGGTCCAAGAGACCCAGTACTTC. This sequence encodes CASSLARGQGPVQETQYF.